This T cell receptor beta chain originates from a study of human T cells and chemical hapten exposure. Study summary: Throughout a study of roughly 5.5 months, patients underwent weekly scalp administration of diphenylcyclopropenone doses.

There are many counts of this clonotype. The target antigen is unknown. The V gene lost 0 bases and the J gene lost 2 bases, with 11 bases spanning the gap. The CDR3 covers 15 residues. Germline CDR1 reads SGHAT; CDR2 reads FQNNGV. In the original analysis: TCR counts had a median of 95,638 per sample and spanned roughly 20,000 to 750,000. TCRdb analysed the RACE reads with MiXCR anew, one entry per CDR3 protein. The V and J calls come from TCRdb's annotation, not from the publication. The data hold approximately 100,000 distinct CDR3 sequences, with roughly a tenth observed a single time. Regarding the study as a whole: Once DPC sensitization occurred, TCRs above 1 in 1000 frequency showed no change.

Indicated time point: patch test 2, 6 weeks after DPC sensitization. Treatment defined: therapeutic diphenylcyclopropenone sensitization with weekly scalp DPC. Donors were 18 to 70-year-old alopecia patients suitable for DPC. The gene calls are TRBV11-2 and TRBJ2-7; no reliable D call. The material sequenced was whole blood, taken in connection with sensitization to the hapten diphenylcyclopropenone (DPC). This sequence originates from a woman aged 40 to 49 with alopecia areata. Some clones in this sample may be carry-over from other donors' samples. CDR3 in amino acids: CASSLEGYPTYEQYF. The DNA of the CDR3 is TGTGCCAGCAGCTTAGAGGGCTACCCAACCTACGAGCAGTACTTC.